Following are 24 T cell receptor beta chains from one sample sequenced in a study of blood T cell repertoires in COVID-19. Method: immunoSEQ multiplex PCR; TCRdb's copy keeps in-frame clones and lacks some. The data contain about 150,000 clones, around 89% of them singletons. The sequencing sample was made of peripheral blood. The receptor set was obtained from a man younger than 35 with COVID-19, enrolled during active disease.

This chain uses TRBV18 with TRBJ1-1, with 7 bases matching TRBD1. With 4 bases clipped from V and 1 base from J, the junction kept 3 bases outside the gene matches. Germline CDR1 reads KGHSH; CDR2 reads LQKENI. The length of the CDR3 is 14 residues. CDR3 nucleotides: TGTGCCAGCTCACGGGACAGCGAGAACACTGAAGCTTTCTTT. Residues: CASSRDSENTEAFF.

The chain is built from TRBV20-1 and TRBJ1-1; D is undetermined. The V end was cut by 6 bases, the J end by 1 base, with 6 bases between. The CDR3 contains 11 residues. Germline CDR1 is DFQATT and CDR2 is SNEGSKA (reference sequence). CDR3 sequence reads: CSAYTNTEAFF. The CDR3 DNA is TGCAGTGCATACACGAACACTGAAGCTTTCTTT.

V usage is TRBV5-4 and J usage is TRBJ2-5; a weak D match, TRBD1 (5 bases). The germline CDR1 and CDR2 sequences are SGHNT and YYREEE (reference sequence). Trimming stripped 0 bases from V and 5 bases from J, with 17 bases between. There are 16 residues in the CDR3. The CDR3 DNA is TGTGCCAGCAGCTTGGGGGGCGGTTCAAAGCTGGAGACCCAGTACTTC. Its protein product is CASSLGGGSKLETQYF.

V usage is TRBV5-1 and J usage is TRBJ2-2; 8 nucleotides line up with TRBD1. The germline V gene has CDR1 SGHRS and CDR2 YFSETQ. Trimming removed 0 bases from V and 6 bases from J; junction bases left unmatched: 4. The CDR3 length is 15 residues. Written as DNA, the CDR3 is TGCGCCAGCAGCTTGGGTGGCAGGGGGCCCGGGGAGCTGTTTTTT. Protein: CASSLGGRGPGELFF. Full variable domain (missing parts from reference TRBV5-1 and TRBJ2-2): KAGVTQTPRYLIKTRGQQVTLSCSPISGHRSVSWYQQTPGQGLQFLFEYFSETQRNKGNFPGRFSGRQFSNSRSEMNVSTLELGDSALYLCASSLGGRGPGELFFGEGSRLTVL.

The genes are TRBV2 and TRBJ2-7, with D possibly TRBD2 on 5 matching bases. CDR1 SNHLY and CDR2 FYNNEI come from the germline V gene. There are 15 residues in the CDR3. Trimming took off 7 bases at V and 0 bases at J, with 16 bases between the two ends. The CDR3 coding sequence is TGTGCCAGCACCCCCCGCGGCGGAGGCTCCTACGAGCAGTACTTC. Residues: CASTPRGGGSYEQYF.

V and J are TRBV28 and TRBJ2-7; 7 nucleotides match TRBD1. V lost 4 bases to trimming and J lost 2 bases; unmatched junction nucleotides: 2. The CDR3 is 13 residues long. Germline values: CDR1 MDHEN, CDR2 SYDVKM. Written as DNA, the CDR3 is TGTGCCAGCAGTTGGACAGGAGCCTACGAGCAGTACTTC. Its protein is CASSWTGAYEQYF.

J is TRBJ2-5 and V is TRBV18; D might be TRBD2 (6 bases). The V end was cut by 3 bases, the J end by 2 bases, with 10 bases between. This CDR3 is built from 14 residues. The germline CDR1 and CDR2 sequences are KGHSH and LQKENI. CDR3 sequence (DNA): TGTGCCAGCTCACCGTACGGGGGTCAAGAGACCCAGTACTTC. As protein: CASSPYGGQETQYF.

This clone was observed a few times. The genes are TRBV19 and TRBJ1-5; D is possibly TRBD1 (6 bases). The CDR3 sequence is 16 residues long. Germline lookup yields CDR1 LNHDA and CDR2 SQIVND (reference sequence). With 3 bases removed from V and 7 bases from J, the gap between germline ends came to 19 bases. The CDR3 nucleotides are TGTGCCAGTAGTATGATACAGGGAGGGGGTGGCCAGCCCCAGCATTTT. It yields the protein CASSMIQGGGGQPQHF.

V gene TRBV27 combines with J gene TRBJ2-1; TRBD2 is a possible D gene (5 bases). V was cut by 6 bases and J by 7 bases, with 19 bases left in between. The germline gives CDR1 MNHEY, CDR2 SMNVEV (reference sequence). This CDR3 contains 15 residues. CDR3 coding DNA: TGTGCCAGCAGGCCCACTAGTTACCCTCGGAATGAGCAGTTCTTC. Amino acids: CASRPTSYPRNEQFF.

The V call is TRBV2, the J call TRBJ2-7; D is possibly TRBD1 (5 bases). The ends were cut back, 2 bases at V and 6 bases at J, with 5 bases in the middle. The length of the CDR3 is 11 residues. Germline CDR1 and CDR2: SNHLY and FYNNEI. CDR3 residues: CASSERGEQYF. DNA for the CDR3: TGTGCCAGCAGTGAAAGGGGCGAGCAGTACTTC.

V is TRBV6-5 and J is TRBJ1-6, with 8 bases aligning to TRBD1. This CDR3 region has 15 residues. Germline trimming cut 7 bases from V and 8 bases from J; bases unmatched to any gene: 10. CDR1 and CDR2 (germline): MNHEY, SVGAGI. DNA for the CDR3: TGTGCCAGCAATACTGACAGGGGACGGGATTCACCCCTCCACTTT. Translating it yields CASNTDRGRDSPLHF.

The gene calls are TRBV24-1 and TRBJ2-2, with 10 bases that match TRBD1. Germline V gives CDR1 KGHDR, CDR2 SFDVKD. With 2 bases clipped from V and 4 bases from J, the junction kept 3 bases outside the gene matches. This CDR3 region has 16 residues. Here the CDR3 reads CATSDSGTGATGELFF. Written as DNA, the CDR3 is TGTGCCACCAGTGATTCGGGGACAGGGGCCACCGGGGAGCTGTTTTTT.

The gene calls are TRBV4-1 and TRBJ2-7; 8 positions agree with TRBD1. J lost 3 bases, V lost 3 bases, and 13 bases had no gene match. The CDR3 spans 17 residues. The germline V gene has CDR1 MGHRA and CDR2 YSYEKL. CDR3 nucleotide sequence: TGCGCCAGCAGCCATCCAGTAGGACAGGGCGGGATCTACGAGCAGTACTTC. Translating it yields CASSHPVGQGGIYEQYF.

The chain has TRBV15 and TRBJ1-5; the match to TRBD1 covers 8 bases. This CDR3 is built from 15 residues. The V segment lost 0 bases and the J segment 4 bases; nucleotides outside the gene matches: 2. Germline assignment: CDR1 LNHNV and CDR2 YYDKDF (reference sequence). The CDR3 coding sequence is TGTGCCACCAGCAGAGACCGACAGGGGAATCAGCCCCAGCATTTT. It specifies CATSRDRQGNQPQHF.

The chain employs TRBV5-5 and TRBJ1-5, with D tentatively TRBD1 (5 bases). Germline-derived CDR1 and CDR2 are SGHKS and YYEKEE (reference sequence). V lost 0 bases, J lost 2 bases, and 12 bases lay in between. CDR3 length: 16 amino acids. The CDR3 loop is CASSLVDAGRNQPQHF. In nucleotides, the CDR3 is TGTGCCAGCAGCTTGGTTGACGCAGGGCGCAATCAGCCCCAGCATTTT.

The chain combines TRBV6-1 with TRBJ1-5; 8 bases map to TRBD1. This CDR3 comprises 16 residues. The V segment lost 0 bases and the J segment 2 bases; nucleotides outside the gene matches: 3. In germline, CDR1 is MNHNS, CDR2 SASEGT. CDR3 bases: TGTGCCAGCAGTGAAGCTGAGACAGGGGGCAATCAGCCCCAGCATTTT. It is translated as CASSEAETGGNQPQHF.

The chain combines TRBV6-5 with TRBJ1-5, with D possibly TRBD1 on 6 matching bases. This CDR3 comprises 15 residues. The germline CDR1 and CDR2 sequences are MNHEY and SVGAGI. The V and J ends lost 6 bases and 4 bases respectively, with 16 bases between them. CDR3 in DNA: TGTGCCAGCAGCCCCGTGACAGGATCGAATCAGCCCCAGCATTTT. Amino acid sequence: CASSPVTGSNQPQHF.

V usage is TRBV30 and J usage is TRBJ1-3, with TRBD1 matching 7 bases. This CDR3 has 14 amino acids. V trimming: 1 base; J trimming: 4 bases; junction bases outside the gene matches: 4. CDR1 is GTSNPN, CDR2 SVGIG, per germline (reference sequence). CDR3 loop: CAWSETGSGNTIYF. In DNA form, the CDR3 reads TGTGCCTGGAGTGAGACAGGGTCCGGAAACACCATATATTTT.

The rearrangement links TRBV6-5 to TRBJ1-1, with 11 bases lining up with TRBD1. This CDR3 has 16 amino acids. V was pared by 0 bases and J by 4 bases, with 4 bases of the junction left unmatched. CDR1 MNHEY and CDR2 SVGAGI come from the germline V gene. CDR3 in amino acids: CASSYSRTGGSTEAFF. Here the CDR3 DNA reads TGTGCCAGCAGTTACTCAAGGACAGGGGGCTCCACTGAAGCTTTCTTT.

This clone was seen only once. The genes are TRBV24-1 and TRBJ1-4; D gene unclear. Germline CDR1 is KGHDR and CDR2 is SFDVKD. This CDR3 has 19 amino acids. Trimming removed 0 bases at V and 3 bases at J, with 19 bases between. CDR3 DNA sequence: TGTGCCACCAGTGATTTGATGCGGTCGGAGACGGGTTCTAATGAAAAACTGTTTTTT. It translates to CATSDLMRSETGSNEKLFF.

The J gene is TRBJ2-7, the V gene TRBV4-3; 10 bases agree with TRBD1. CDR3 length equals 16 residues. Germline values: CDR1 LGHNA, CDR2 YSLEER. V trimming: 4 bases; J trimming: 2 bases; junction bases outside the gene matches: 8. Written as DNA, the CDR3 is TGCGCCAGCAGCCCCTCCTTTGGACAGGGGGCCTACGAGCAGTACTTC. It is translated as CASSPSFGQGAYEQYF.

The CDR3 nucleotides are TGTGCCATCAGGGGACAGGGGGATACTGAAGCTTTCTTT. Protein sequence: CAIRGQGDTEAFF. V gene TRBV10-3 combines with J gene TRBJ1-1; TRBD1 matches 11 bases. This CDR3 contains 13 residues. J was trimmed by 5 bases and V by 6 bases; bases with no gene match: 2. Germline loops: CDR1 ENHRY, CDR2 SYGVKD.

The chain links TRBV7-6 to TRBJ2-5, with 7 bases fitting TRBD1. CDR3 length: 15 residues. The J segment lost 3 bases and the V segment lost 5 bases, leaving 9 bases of the junction unmatched. The germline CDR1 and CDR2 sequences are SGHVS and FNYEAQ. CDR3 residues: CASSPLPGTEETQYF. The CDR3 DNA reads as TGTGCCAGCAGCCCTCTCCCCGGGACAGAAGAGACCCAGTACTTC.

The rearrangement joins TRBV5-1 to TRBJ2-7; possibly TRBD1 for D (6 bases). Germline values: CDR1 SGHRS, CDR2 YFSETQ. V lost 0 bases to trimming and J lost 2 bases, with 15 bases between them. The CDR3 has 16 residues. The CDR3 loop is CASSLVGPAGAYEQYF. CDR3 sequence (DNA): TGCGCCAGCAGCTTGGTGGGTCCGGCAGGGGCCTACGAGCAGTACTTC. Supplemented by reference TRBV5-1 and TRBJ2-7, the full variable domain reads KAGVTQTPRYLIKTRGQQVTLSCSPISGHRSVSWYQQTPGQGLQFLFEYFSETQRNKGNFPGRFSGRQFSNSRSEMNVSTLELGDSALYLCASSLVGPAGAYEQYFGPGTRLTVT.